A selection of T cell receptor beta chains follows, all from one sample in a study of follicular helper T cells after annual influenza vaccination. The protocol was immunoSEQ multiplex PCR, while the TCRdb copy is restricted to in-frame clones and leaves out a portion. Here the sample spans some 5,000 clones, 70% to 85% being singletons. Sequenced material: CXCR5+ CD38- circulating T follicular helper cells from blood, taken on the day of influenza vaccination. The receptors derive from an adult who received the influenza vaccine. The CDR3 runs from the conserved cysteine through the conserved F or W. The D gene is left open where the match is weak. Not all rows give a size; the values are once, few, many and, for expanded clones, a class.

D: .
V: TRBV5-6
J: TRBJ2-7
size: .
CDR3: CASSLVGRGRSTREQYF
DNA: TGTGCCAGCAGCTTGGTAGGTCGGGGGAGGAGTACGCGAGAGCAGTACTTC

D: .
V: TRBV4-1
J: TRBJ1-2
size: few
CDR3: CASSQVGSGATNYGYTF
DNA: TGCGCCAGCAGCCAAGTCGGCTCAGGGGCTACCAACTATGGCTACACCTTC

D: .
V: TRBV7-9
J: TRBJ1-4
size: .
CDR3: CASSGDATNEKLFF
DNA: TGTGCCAGCAGCGGGGATGCAACTAATGAAAAACTGTTTTTT

D: .
V: TRBV18
J: TRBJ1-3
size: .
CDR3: CASSLDRFGTIYF
DNA: TGTGCCAGCTCCCTAGACAGGTTCGGCACCATATATTTT

D: .
V: TRBV29-1
J: TRBJ2-2
size: .
CDR3: CSGGQNTGELFF
DNA: TGCAGCGGGGGACAGAACACCGGGGAGCTGTTTTTT

D: .
V: TRBV7-2
J: TRBJ1-3
size: .
CDR3: CASSLAARASAGNTIYF
DNA: TGTGCCAGCAGCTTAGCGGCCAGAGCCTCAGCTGGAAACACCATATATTTT

D: .
V: TRBV4-3
J: TRBJ1-2
size: .
CDR3: CASSQGRTPSDYGYTF
DNA: TGCGCCAGCAGCCAAGGGAGGACTCCCTCGGACTATGGCTACACCTTC

D: .
V: TRBV5-8
J: TRBJ2-3
size: .
CDR3: CASSLGLGGTDTQYF
DNA: TGTGCCAGCAGCTTGGGGTTGGGGGGCACAGATACGCAGTATTTT

D: TRBD1
V: TRBV6-1
J: TRBJ2-7
size: .
CDR3: CASSAHLTGEEQYF
DNA: TGTGCCAGCAGTGCACATTTGACAGGGGAGGAGCAGTACTTC

D: .
V: TRBV7-6
J: TRBJ1-3
size: .
CDR3: CASSSKSGTRGNTIYF
DNA: TGTGCCAGCAGCTCCAAATCCGGGACAAGGGGAAACACCATATATTTT

D: TRBD1
V: TRBV18
J: TRBJ1-1
size: .
CDR3: CASSRDSMNTEAFF
DNA: TGTGCCAGCTCACGGGACAGTATGAACACTGAAGCTTTCTTT

D: .
V: TRBV7-8
J: TRBJ2-3
size: .
CDR3: CASSGRYTDTQYF
DNA: TGTGCCAGCAGTGGACGGTACACAGATACGCAGTATTTT

D: TRBD1
V: TRBV11-1
J: TRBJ2-1
size: once
CDR3: CASSHRDSKINEQFF
DNA: TGTGCCAGCAGCCACCGGGACAGTAAGATTAATGAGCAGTTCTTC

D: .
V: TRBV7-3
J: TRBJ2-2
size: few
CDR3: CASSLTGGNTGELFF
DNA: TGTGCCAGCAGCTTAACAGGGGGGAACACCGGGGAGCTGTTTTTT

D: .
V: TRBV19
J: TRBJ2-3
size: .
CDR3: CASRPLVGGTDTQYF
DNA: TGTGCCAGTAGACCCCTGGTGGGGGGCACAGATACGCAGTATTTT

D: .
V: TRBV10-3
J: TRBJ2-1
size: .
CDR3: CAIQPKRASSYNEQFF
DNA: TGTGCCATCCAACCCAAAAGGGCAAGCTCCTACAATGAGCAGTTCTTC

D: .
V: TRBV5-1
J: TRBJ2-3
size: .
CDR3: CASSSGWDTQYF
DNA: TGCGCCAGCAGCTCCGGGTGGGATACGCAGTATTTT

D: TRBD1
V: TRBV5-4
J: TRBJ2-7
size: once
CDR3: CASRTTGDSYEQYF
DNA: TGTGCCAGCAGGACTACAGGGGATTCTTACGAGCAGTACTTC

D: TRBD1
V: TRBV5-1
J: TRBJ2-1
size: .
CDR3: CASSPTGTGVNEQFF
DNA: TGCGCCAGCAGCCCGACCGGGACAGGGGTAAATGAGCAGTTCTTC

D: TRBD1
V: TRBV18
J: TRBJ2-1
size: .
CDR3: CASTPGQGYNGQFF
DNA: TGTGCCAGCACCCCGGGACAGGGGTACAATGGGCAGTTCTTC

D: TRBD1
V: TRBV2
J: TRBJ1-1
size: .
CDR3: CASRLGGRNTEAFF
DNA: TGTGCCAGCCGGTTAGGGGGCAGGAACACTGAAGCTTTCTTT

D: TRBD1
V: TRBV5-1
J: TRBJ2-7
size: .
CDR3: CASSSGTGIYEQYF
DNA: TGCGCCAGCAGTTCCGGGACAGGCATCTACGAGCAGTACTTC

D: .
V: TRBV6-4
J: TRBJ1-5
size: .
CDR3: CATFRTVSNQPQHF
DNA: TGTGCCACCTTCCGGACAGTCAGCAATCAGCCCCAGCATTTT

D: .
V: TRBV5-4
J: TRBJ2-3
size: .
CDR3: CASSFSYRRGPGDTQYF
DNA: TGTGCCAGCAGCTTTAGTTACCGTCGGGGGCCGGGAGATACGCAGTATTTT

D: .
V: TRBV27
J: TRBJ2-3
size: .
CDR3: CASSYRGPPDTQYF
DNA: TGTGCCAGCAGTTACCGGGGACCTCCAGATACGCAGTATTTT

D: .
V: TRBV7-9
J: TRBJ1-4
size: .
CDR3: CASSLTGGVKEKLFF
DNA: TGTGCCAGCAGCTTAACTGGGGGCGTAAAAGAAAAACTGTTTTTT

D: .
V: TRBV29-1
J: TRBJ2-6
size: .
CDR3: CSVAGGANVLTF
DNA: TGCAGCGTTGCGGGGGGGGCCAACGTCCTGACTTTC

D: .
V: TRBV9
J: TRBJ1-1
size: few
CDR3: CASSVGTRMNTEAFF
DNA: TGTGCCAGCAGCGTAGGGACAAGAATGAACACTGAAGCTTTCTTT

D: .
V: TRBV5-1
J: TRBJ1-1
size: .
CDR3: CASKVQAQNTEAFF
DNA: TGCGCCAGCAAAGTCCAGGCTCAGAACACTGAAGCTTTCTTT

D: TRBD2
V: TRBV5-4
J: TRBJ2-1
size: .
CDR3: CASSLGGLAGSNEQFF
DNA: TGTGCCAGCAGCTTGGGGGGACTAGCGGGGTCTAATGAGCAGTTCTTC

D: TRBD2
V: TRBV19
J: TRBJ2-2
size: once
CDR3: CASTLGGYTGELFF
DNA: TGTGCCAGTACCCTGGGGGGGTACACCGGGGAGCTGTTTTTT

D: TRBD1
V: TRBV5-6
J: TRBJ2-5
size: .
CDR3: CASSLGQGPQETQYF
DNA: TGTGCCAGCAGCTTGGGACAGGGTCCCCAAGAGACCCAGTACTTC

D: TRBD1
V: TRBV10-1
J: TRBJ1-3
size: .
CDR3: CAGGQALVSGNTIYF
DNA: TGCGCCGGCGGACAGGCCCTCGTGAGTGGAAACACCATATATTTT

D: .
V: TRBV27
J: TRBJ1-1
size: .
CDR3: CASKFRGEAFF
DNA: TGTGCCAGCAAATTCAGGGGAGAAGCTTTCTTT

D: .
V: TRBV18
J: TRBJ1-6
size: .
CDR3: CASSPLQYNSPLHF
DNA: TGTGCCAGCTCACCACTTCAGTATAATTCACCCCTCCACTTT

D: .
V: TRBV5-1
J: TRBJ1-5
size: .
CDR3: CASSLEPWQPQHF
DNA: TGCGCCAGCAGCTTGGAACCCTGGCAGCCCCAGCATTTT

D: .
V: TRBV29-1
J: TRBJ1-2
size: .
CDR3: CSVESVGAYGYTF
DNA: TGCAGCGTTGAATCCGTGGGGGCCTATGGCTACACCTTC

D: .
V: TRBV7-9
J: TRBJ1-5
size: few
CDR3: CASSPPIYPQHF
DNA: TGTGCCAGCAGCCCCCCCATATATCCCCAGCATTTT

D: TRBD1
V: TRBV7-9
J: TRBJ2-1
size: .
CDR3: CASSLEGAHEQFF
DNA: TGTGCCAGCAGCCTAGAGGGGGCCCATGAGCAGTTCTTC

D: TRBD2
V: TRBV11-2
J: TRBJ2-5
size: .
CDR3: CASSTTPGGETQYF
DNA: TGTGCCAGCAGCACCACCCCGGGAGGAGAGACCCAGTACTTC

D: TRBD1
V: TRBV19
J: TRBJ1-6
size: few
CDR3: CASGDRRNSPLHF
DNA: TGTGCCAGTGGGGACAGACGTAATTCACCCCTCCACTTT